The clone carrying this T cell receptor beta chain was seen repeatedly, ten times or more. The antigen remains undetermined. V shed 3 bases and J shed 6 bases, with 14 bases lying between them. CDR3 length equals 14 residues. CDR1 is DFQATT and CDR2 is SNEGSKA in the germline V gene (reference sequence). The data originate from a study of lung T cells in sarcoidosis with Löfgren's syndrome. MiXCR, applied by TCRdb to the reads, yields one record per CDR3 protein. The sample records fewer than 80,000 distinct CDR3 sequences, 21% being singletons. General study findings and limits: TRAV12-1 preferentially paired with TRBV2, with homologous CDR3s.

The J gene is TRBJ2-2, the V gene TRBV20-1, with D perhaps TRBD1 or TRBD2 (6 bases each). Sequencing input: CD4+ T cells from PBMCs. The TCR originated in a human donor with sarcoidosis (Löfgren's syndrome or another form), or a control subject (not recorded which). CDR3 protein: CSARVQGGPGELFF. The CDR3 bases are TGCAGTGCTAGGGTACAGGGAGGTCCCGGGGAGCTGTTTTTT.